This T cell receptor (beta chain) was captured in a study of cytomegalovirus exposure and HLA in healthy donors. This CDR3 comprises 14 residues. In germline, CDR1 is MNHEY, CDR2 SMNVEV (reference sequence). The germline V and J ends were trimmed by 2 bases and 4 bases, with 11 bases remaining between them. For this clone: The antigen is unknown.

Healthy bone marrow donors made up the cohort. Overall study findings and caveats: Later on, an analysis showed TCR association rates differing by HLA locus, with DRB1 the most and HLA-C the fewest. Productive rates of about 87% or about 30% were seen for most TCR beta V segments in an earlier analysis.

PCR was performed using 60 Vbeta and 13 Jbeta primers. Only in-frame clones appear in the TCRdb table, and some are missing; sequencing was by immunoSEQ multiplex PCR. Of 160,000 or so clones listed, around 80% were seen once; the top ten hold roughly 1.6%. This rearrangement joins TRBV27 to TRBJ2-5; D possibly corresponds to TRBD2 (6 bases). The TCR sequence derives from a man aged 40-55 years in good health and CMV-seronegative. Sequencing was done on a sample of PBMCs. In nucleotides, the CDR3 is TGTGCCAGCAGTTTAAATCCGGGAGCAGAGACCCAGTACTTC. It codes for CASSLNPGAETQYF.